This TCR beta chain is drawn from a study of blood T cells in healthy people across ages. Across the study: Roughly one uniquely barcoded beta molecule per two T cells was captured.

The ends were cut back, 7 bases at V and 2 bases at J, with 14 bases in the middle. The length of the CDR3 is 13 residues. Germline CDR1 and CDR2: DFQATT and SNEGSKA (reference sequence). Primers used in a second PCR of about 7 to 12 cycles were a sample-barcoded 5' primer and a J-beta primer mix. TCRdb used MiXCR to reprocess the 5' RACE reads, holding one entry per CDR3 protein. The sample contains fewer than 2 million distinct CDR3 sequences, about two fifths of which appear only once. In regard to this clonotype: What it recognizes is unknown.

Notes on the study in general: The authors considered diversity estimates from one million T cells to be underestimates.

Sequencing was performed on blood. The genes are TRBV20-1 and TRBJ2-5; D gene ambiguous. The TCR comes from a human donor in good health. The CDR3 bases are TGCAGTGTGGTGGGCCTTGGGCAAGAGACCCAGTACTTC. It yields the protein CSVVGLGQETQYF.